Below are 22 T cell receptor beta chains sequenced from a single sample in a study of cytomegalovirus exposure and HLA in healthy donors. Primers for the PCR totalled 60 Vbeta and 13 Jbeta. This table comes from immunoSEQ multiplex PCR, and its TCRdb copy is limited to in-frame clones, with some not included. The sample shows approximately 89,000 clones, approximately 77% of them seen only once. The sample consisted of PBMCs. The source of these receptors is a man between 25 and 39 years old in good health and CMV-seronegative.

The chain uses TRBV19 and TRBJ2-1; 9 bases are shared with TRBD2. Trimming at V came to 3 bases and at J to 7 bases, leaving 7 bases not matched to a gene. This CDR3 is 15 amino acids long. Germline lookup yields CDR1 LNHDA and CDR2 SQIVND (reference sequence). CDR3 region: CASSIGTSITNEQFF. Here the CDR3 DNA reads TGTGCCAGTAGTATCGGGACTAGCATTACTAATGAGCAGTTCTTC.

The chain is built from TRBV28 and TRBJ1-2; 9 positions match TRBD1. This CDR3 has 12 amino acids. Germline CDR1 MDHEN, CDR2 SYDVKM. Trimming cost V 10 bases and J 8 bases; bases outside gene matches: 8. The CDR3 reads CATRTGAEGYTF. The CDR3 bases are TGTGCCACCCGGACAGGGGCGGAGGGCTACACCTTC.

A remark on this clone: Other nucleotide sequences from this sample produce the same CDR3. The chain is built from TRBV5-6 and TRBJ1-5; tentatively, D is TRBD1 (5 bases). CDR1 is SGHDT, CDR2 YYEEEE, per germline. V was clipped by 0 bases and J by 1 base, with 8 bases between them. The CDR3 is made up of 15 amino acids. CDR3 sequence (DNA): TGTGCCAGCAGCTTGGCGGGGGACAGCAATCAGCCCCAGCATTTT. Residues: CASSLAGDSNQPQHF. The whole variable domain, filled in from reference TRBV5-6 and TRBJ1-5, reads DAGVTQSPTHLIKTRGQQVTLRCSPKSGHDTVSWYQQALGQGPQFIFQYYEEEERQRGNFPDRFSGHQFPNYSSELNVNALLLGDSALYLCASSLAGDSNQPQHFGDGTRLSIL.

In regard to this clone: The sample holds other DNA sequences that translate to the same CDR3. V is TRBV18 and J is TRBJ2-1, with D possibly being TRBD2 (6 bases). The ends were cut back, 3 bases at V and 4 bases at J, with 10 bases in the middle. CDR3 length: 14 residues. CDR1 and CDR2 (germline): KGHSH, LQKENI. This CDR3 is CASSPLEGYNEQFF. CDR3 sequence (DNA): TGTGCCAGCTCACCCCTGGAGGGATACAATGAGCAGTTCTTC.

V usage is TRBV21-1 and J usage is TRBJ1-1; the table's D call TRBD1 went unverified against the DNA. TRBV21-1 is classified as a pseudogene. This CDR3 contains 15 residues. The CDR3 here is CASSAVEGQWTEAFF. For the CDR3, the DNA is TGTGCCAGCAGCGCGGTCGAGGGACAGTGGACTGAAGCTTTCTTT.

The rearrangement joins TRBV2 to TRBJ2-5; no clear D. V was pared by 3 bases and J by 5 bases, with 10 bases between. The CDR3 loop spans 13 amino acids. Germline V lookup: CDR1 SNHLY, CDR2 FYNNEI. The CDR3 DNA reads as TGTGCCAGCAGTGAGGGTCGGCGGGAGACCCAGTACTTC. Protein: CASSEGRRETQYF.

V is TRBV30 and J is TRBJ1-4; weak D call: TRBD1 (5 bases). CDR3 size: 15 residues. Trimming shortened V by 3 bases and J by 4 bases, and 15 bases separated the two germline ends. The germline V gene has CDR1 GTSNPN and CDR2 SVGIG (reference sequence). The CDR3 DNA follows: TGTGCCTGGAGAGATCCTCAGGGTGTTAATGAAAAACTGTTTTTT. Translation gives CAWRDPQGVNEKLFF.

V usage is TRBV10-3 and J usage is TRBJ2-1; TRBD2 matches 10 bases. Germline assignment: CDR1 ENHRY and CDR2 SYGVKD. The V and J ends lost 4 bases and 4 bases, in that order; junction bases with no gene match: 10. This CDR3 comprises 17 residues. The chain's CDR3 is CAISVLASGGLYNEQFF. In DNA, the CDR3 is TGTGCCATCAGTGTTTTAGCTAGCGGGGGCCTTTACAATGAGCAGTTCTTC.

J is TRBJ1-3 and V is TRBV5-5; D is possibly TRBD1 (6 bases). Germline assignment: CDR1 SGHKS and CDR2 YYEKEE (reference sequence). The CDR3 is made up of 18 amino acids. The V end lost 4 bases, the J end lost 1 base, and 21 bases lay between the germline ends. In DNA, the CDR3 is TGTGCCAGCAGCCCTCGAACCCAGGGGCTTCTATCTGGAAACACCATATATTTT. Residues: CASSPRTQGLLSGNTIYF.

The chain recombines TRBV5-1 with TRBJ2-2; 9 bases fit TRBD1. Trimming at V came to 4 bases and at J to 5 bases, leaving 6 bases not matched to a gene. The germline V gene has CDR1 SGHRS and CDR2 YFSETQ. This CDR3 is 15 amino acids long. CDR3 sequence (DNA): TGCGCCAGCAGCGGGACAGGGTTAGGAACCGGGGAGCTGTTTTTT. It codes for CASSGTGLGTGELFF. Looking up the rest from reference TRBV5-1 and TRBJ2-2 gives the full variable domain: KAGVTQTPRYLIKTRGQQVTLSCSPISGHRSVSWYQQTPGQGLQFLFEYFSETQRNKGNFPGRFSGRQFSNSRSEMNVSTLELGDSALYLCASSGTGLGTGELFFGEGSRLTVL.

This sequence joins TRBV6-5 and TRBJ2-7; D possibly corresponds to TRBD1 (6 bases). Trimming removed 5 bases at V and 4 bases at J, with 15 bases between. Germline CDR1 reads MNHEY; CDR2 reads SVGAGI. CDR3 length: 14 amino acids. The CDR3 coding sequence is TGTGCCAGCAGTCCCGGGACAAAGATATACGAGCAGTACTTC. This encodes CASSPGTKIYEQYF.

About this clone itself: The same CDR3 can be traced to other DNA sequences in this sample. This chain's CDR3 is CSVTSGGTDTQYF. The CDR3 DNA is TGCAGTGTAACTAGCGGGGGCACAGATACGCAGTATTTT. This chain joins TRBV29-1 and TRBJ2-3; 10 bases map to TRBD2. CDR1 and CDR2 from the germline V gene are SQVTM and ANQGSEA. This CDR3 comprises 13 residues.

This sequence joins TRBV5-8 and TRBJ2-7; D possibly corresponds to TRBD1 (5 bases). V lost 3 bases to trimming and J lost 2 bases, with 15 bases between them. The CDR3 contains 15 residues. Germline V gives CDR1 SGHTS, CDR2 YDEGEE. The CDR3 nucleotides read TGTGCCAGCAGCTCAACCCCAAGGGGCCCCTACGAGCAGTACTTC. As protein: CASSSTPRGPYEQYF.

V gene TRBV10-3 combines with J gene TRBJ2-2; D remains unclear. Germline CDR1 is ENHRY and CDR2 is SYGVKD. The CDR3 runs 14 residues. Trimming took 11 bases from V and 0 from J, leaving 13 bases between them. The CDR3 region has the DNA TGTGCCGCATCGGTGCTAGCGAACACCGGGGAGCTGTTTTTT. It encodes CAASVLANTGELFF.

The CDR3 reads CASSWAGQGGYGYTF. The CDR3 DNA is TGCGCCAGCAGCTGGGCGGGACAGGGTGGCTATGGCTACACCTTC. The chain employs TRBV5-1 and TRBJ1-2, with 9 bases identical to TRBD1. J lost 4 bases, V lost 3 bases, and 7 bases had no gene match. This CDR3 comprises 15 residues. Germline V gene lookup returns CDR1 SGHRS and CDR2 YFSETQ.

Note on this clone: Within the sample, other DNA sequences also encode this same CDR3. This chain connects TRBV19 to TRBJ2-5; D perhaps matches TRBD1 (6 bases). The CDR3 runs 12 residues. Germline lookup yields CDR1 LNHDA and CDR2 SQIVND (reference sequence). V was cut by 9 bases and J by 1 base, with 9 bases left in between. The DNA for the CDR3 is TGTGCCAGAAGGACAGCCCAAGAGACCCAGTACTTC. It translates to CARRTAQETQYF.

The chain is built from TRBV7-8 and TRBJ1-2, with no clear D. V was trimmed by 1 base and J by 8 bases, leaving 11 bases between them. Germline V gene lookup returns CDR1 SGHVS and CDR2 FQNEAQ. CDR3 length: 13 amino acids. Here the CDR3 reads CASSLDSIEGYTF. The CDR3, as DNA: TGTGCCAGCAGCTTAGACTCCATAGAAGGCTACACCTTC.

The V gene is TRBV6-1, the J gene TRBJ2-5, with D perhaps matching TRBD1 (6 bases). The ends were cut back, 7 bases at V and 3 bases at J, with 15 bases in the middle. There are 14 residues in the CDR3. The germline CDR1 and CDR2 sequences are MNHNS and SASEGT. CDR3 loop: CASTPTGAKETQYF. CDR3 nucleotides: TGTGCCAGCACCCCGACAGGAGCCAAAGAGACCCAGTACTTC.

The CDR3 coding sequence is TGTGCCTGGAATCCGGGAGGAACATTGAACACTGAAGCTTTCTTT. Its protein product is CAWNPGGTLNTEAFF. The rearrangement links TRBV30 to TRBJ1-1; no clear D. From germline, CDR1 is GTSNPN and CDR2 SVGIG (reference sequence). The CDR3 sequence is 15 residues long. V was clipped by 4 bases and J by 0 bases, with 15 bases between them.

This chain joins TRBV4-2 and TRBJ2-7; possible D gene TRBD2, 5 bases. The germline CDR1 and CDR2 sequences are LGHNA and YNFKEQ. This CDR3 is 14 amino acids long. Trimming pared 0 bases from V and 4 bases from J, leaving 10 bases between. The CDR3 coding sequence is TGTGCCAGCAGCCAAGATCGGGGAATATACGAGCAGTACTTC. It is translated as CASSQDRGIYEQYF.

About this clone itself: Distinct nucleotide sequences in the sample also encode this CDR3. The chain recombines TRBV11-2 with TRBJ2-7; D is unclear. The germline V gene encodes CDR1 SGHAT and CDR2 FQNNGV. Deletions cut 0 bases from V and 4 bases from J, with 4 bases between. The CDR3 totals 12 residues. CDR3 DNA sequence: TGTGCCAGCAGCTTAGATCGGTACGAGCAGTACTTC. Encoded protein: CASSLDRYEQYF.

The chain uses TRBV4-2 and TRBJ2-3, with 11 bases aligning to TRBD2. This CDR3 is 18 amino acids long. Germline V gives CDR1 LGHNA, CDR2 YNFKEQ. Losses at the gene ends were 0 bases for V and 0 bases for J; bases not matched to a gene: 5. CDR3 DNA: TGTGCCAGCAGCCAAGATACACTAGCGGGGGACAGCACAGATACGCAGTATTTT. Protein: CASSQDTLAGDSTDTQYF.